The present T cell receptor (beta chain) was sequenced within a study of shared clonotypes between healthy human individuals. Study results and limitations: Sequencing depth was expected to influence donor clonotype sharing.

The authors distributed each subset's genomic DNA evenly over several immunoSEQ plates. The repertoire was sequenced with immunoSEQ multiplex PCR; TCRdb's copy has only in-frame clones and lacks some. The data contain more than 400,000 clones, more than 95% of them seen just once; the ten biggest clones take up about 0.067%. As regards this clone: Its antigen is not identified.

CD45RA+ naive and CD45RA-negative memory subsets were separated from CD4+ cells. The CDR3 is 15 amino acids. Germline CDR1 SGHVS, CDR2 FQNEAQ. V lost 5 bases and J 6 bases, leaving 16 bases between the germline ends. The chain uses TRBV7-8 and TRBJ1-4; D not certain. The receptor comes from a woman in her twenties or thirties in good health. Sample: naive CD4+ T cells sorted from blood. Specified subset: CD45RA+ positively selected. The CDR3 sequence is CASSPRSGRDEKLFF. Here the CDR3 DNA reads TGTGCCAGCAGCCCAAGGTCCGGGAGAGATGAAAAACTGTTTTTT.